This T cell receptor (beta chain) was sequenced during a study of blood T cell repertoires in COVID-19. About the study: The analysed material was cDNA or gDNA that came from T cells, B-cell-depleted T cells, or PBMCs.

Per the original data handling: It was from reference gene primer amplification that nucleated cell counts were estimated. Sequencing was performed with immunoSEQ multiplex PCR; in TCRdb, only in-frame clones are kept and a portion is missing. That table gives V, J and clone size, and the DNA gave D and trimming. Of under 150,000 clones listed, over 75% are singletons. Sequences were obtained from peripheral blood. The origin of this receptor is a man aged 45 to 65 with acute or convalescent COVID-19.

CDR3 in amino acids: CATSDRTSPSTDTQYF. In DNA, the CDR3 is TGTGCCACCAGTGACAGGACTAGCCCTAGCACAGATACGCAGTATTTT. The genes are TRBV24-1 and TRBJ2-3, with TRBD2 matching over 8 bases. Germline values: CDR1 KGHDR, CDR2 SFDVKD. V gave up 4 bases and J gave up 0 bases; unmatched junction bases: 5. This CDR3 region has 16 residues.